This entry lists 27 T cell receptor beta chains sequenced from one sample in a study of T cell repertoires in cytomegalovirus infection (dated by TCRdb to 2018 to 2020). No antigen has been identified for these receptors. The instrument given in TCRdb is Illumina HiSeq 1500. TCRdb passed the public sequencing reads through fastp at Q25 and MiXCR, retaining productive beta sequences. Identical CDR3 protein sequences are pooled into one entry, listed with their most common genes and DNA. Present in this sample are about 340,000 distinct CDR3 sequences, 29% of which were seen just once. In total, the top ten clones hold about 19% of the sample. The sample's treatment or condition, from its label and the paper: in vitro stimulation with specific CMV peptide epitopes to enrich CMV-specific T cells. The starting material was cultured PBMCs, obtained from culture after CMV antigen stimulation. The receptors shown here come from a human donor in good health (CMV status not recorded). Some clones in this sample may be carry-over from other donors' samples.

In DNA, the CDR3 is TGTGCCAGCAGTTCCCGGAGTTATGGCTACACCTTC. This translates into CASSSRSYGYTF. The J gene is TRBJ1-2, the V gene TRBV6-5; D unclear. Germline assignment: CDR1 MNHEY and CDR2 SVGAGI. Trimming removed 4 bases at V and 5 bases at J, with 8 bases between. The CDR3 has 12 amino acids.

This clonotype was seen more than once but under ten times. The chain joins TRBV11-1 to TRBJ1-2; maybe TRBD1 (5 bases). The length of the CDR3 is 18 residues. With 5 bases removed from V and 1 base from J, the gap between germline ends came to 23 bases. The germline V gene has CDR1 SGHAT and CDR2 FQDESV (reference sequence). CDR3 in amino acids: CASSNSPTSGRGNYGYTF. CDR3 DNA sequence: TGTGCCAGCAGCAACTCGCCAACTTCAGGGAGGGGTAACTATGGCTACACCTTC.

This clonotype occurred a few times. This chain joins TRBV14 and TRBJ1-3; D remains unclear. Per germline, CDR1 SGHDN and CDR2 FVKESK. This CDR3 contains 14 residues. V was trimmed by 5 bases and J by 2 bases, leaving 10 bases between them. The CDR3 spells CASSYGVAGNTIYF. The CDR3 DNA is TGTGCCAGCAGCTATGGGGTTGCTGGAAACACCATATATTTT.

The rearrangement links TRBV27 to TRBJ1-1; no clear D gene. Trimming took off 4 bases at V and 2 bases at J, with 11 bases between the two ends. CDR1 MNHEY and CDR2 SMNVEV come from the germline V gene (reference sequence). This CDR3 has 14 residues. This CDR3 reads CASSSRLTNTEAFF. CDR3 coding DNA: TGTGCCAGCAGTTCCAGACTTACCAACACTGAAGCTTTCTTT.

This clonotype was recorded a few times. The J gene is TRBJ1-1, the V gene TRBV6-6; possibly TRBD1 for D (5 bases). Germline lookup yields CDR1 MNHNY and CDR2 SVGAGI (reference sequence). V shed 7 bases and J shed 6 bases, with 18 bases lying between them. CDR3 size: 14 residues. The CDR3 coding sequence is TGTGCCAGCACCAGGACAAGGGTGGGAGCTGAAGCTTTCTTT. The encoded protein is CASTRTRVGAEAFF.

V gene TRBV24-1 combines with J gene TRBJ2-5, with a possible D match to TRBD2 (5 bases). Trimming removed 9 bases from V and 2 bases from J, with 12 bases in between. Germline V gene data show CDR1 as KGHDR and CDR2 as SFDVKD. CDR3 length: 13 residues. This CDR3 is CATAKRFQETQYF. CDR3 in DNA: TGTGCCACCGCAAAGCGGTTTCAAGAGACCCAGTACTTC.

This chain uses TRBV7-2 with TRBJ1-5; D is undetermined. Germline lookup yields CDR1 SGHTA and CDR2 FQGNSA. V lost 5 bases, J lost 0 bases, and 8 bases lay in between. The CDR3 is 14 residues long. This CDR3 is CASSPDHSNQPQHF. CDR3 bases: TGTGCCAGCAGCCCTGACCATAGCAATCAGCCCCAGCATTTT.

The table lists this clonotype with a few counts. CDR3 loop: CASSWSQGEPQETQYF. The CDR3 nucleotides read TGTGCCAGCAGTTGGAGTCAGGGGGAACCCCAAGAGACCCAGTACTTC. The V gene is TRBV27, the J gene TRBJ2-5, with 7 bases identical to TRBD1. Trimming removed 4 bases from V and 1 base from J; junction bases left unmatched: 9. Germline CDR1 is MNHEY and CDR2 is SMNVEV (reference sequence). The CDR3 is 16 residues long.

The chain joins TRBV24-1 to TRBJ2-3; 8 nucleotides match TRBD2. The V gene end was trimmed by 1 base and the J gene end by 4 bases; junction bases not matched to a gene: 6. The CDR3 spans 16 residues. Germline loops: CDR1 KGHDR, CDR2 SFDVKD. The CDR3 region is CATSDFTGGLSDTQYF. As DNA, the CDR3 is TGTGCCACCAGTGATTTTACGGGAGGGCTGTCAGATACGCAGTATTTT.

The chain recombines TRBV5-4 with TRBJ1-6; possible D gene TRBD1, 5 bases. Germline assignment: CDR1 SGHNT and CDR2 YYREEE (reference sequence). Trimming took off 4 bases at V and 2 bases at J, with 13 bases between the two ends. The CDR3 is made up of 16 amino acids. The DNA for the CDR3 is TGTGCCAGCAGCATCCGCAGGGAAACCTATAATTCACCCCTCCACTTT. This translates into CASSIRRETYNSPLHF.

This sequence joins TRBV20-1 and TRBJ2-4; a weak D match, TRBD2 (6 bases). Trimming shortened V by 3 bases and J by 0 bases, and 9 bases separated the two germline ends. The CDR3 length is 14 residues. From germline, CDR1 is DFQATT and CDR2 SNEGSKA (reference sequence). Here the CDR3 DNA reads TGCAGTGCTAGCGGGGGTTTAGCCAAAAACATTCAGTACTTC. Residues: CSASGGLAKNIQYF.

In its sample, this clonotype was seen a few times. The J gene is TRBJ2-4, the V gene TRBV18; tentative D call: TRBD1 (5 bases). Germline V gives CDR1 KGHSH, CDR2 LQKENI. V was clipped by 4 bases and J by 2 bases, with 15 bases between them. This CDR3 is built from 16 residues. The chain's CDR3 is CASSLSIAGSKNIQYF. CDR3 DNA sequence: TGTGCCAGCTCACTCTCTATTGCAGGGTCCAAAAACATTCAGTACTTC.

The V call is TRBV12-3 or TRBV12-4, the J call TRBJ2-1; D remains unclear. CDR3 size: 14 residues. The V end lost 3 bases, the J end lost 4 bases, and 10 bases lay between the germline ends. DNA for the CDR3: TGTGCCAGCAGTTTCTATCCCGGGTACAATGAGCAGTTCTTC. Translation: CASSFYPGYNEQFF.

This clonotype has more than one count but fewer than ten. The chain employs TRBV5-8 and TRBJ1-5; the D is unclear. Germline lookup yields CDR1 SGHTS and CDR2 YDEGEE. The CDR3 length is 15 residues. V lost 1 base to trimming and J lost 1 base, with 9 bases between them. CDR3 sequence (DNA): TGTGCCAGCAGCTTGTGGTTGCAGAGCAATCAGCCCCAGCATTTT. It translates to CASSLWLQSNQPQHF.

This clonotype appeared a few times. The rearrangement joins TRBV4-1 to TRBJ2-7; 7 nucleotides line up with TRBD1. The CDR3 is made up of 15 amino acids. Germline V gene data show CDR1 as MGHRA and CDR2 as YSYEKL. V was clipped by 1 base and J by 5 bases; unmatched bases: 8. CDR3 in amino acids: CASSQADRADHEQYF. CDR3 in DNA: TGCGCCAGCAGCCAAGCCGACAGGGCGGACCACGAGCAGTACTTC.

The genes are TRBV2 and TRBJ2-2; D possibly corresponds to TRBD2 (6 bases). This CDR3 is built from 14 residues. Trimming pared 7 bases from V and 7 bases from J, leaving 16 bases between. Germline V gene sequence: CDR1 SNHLY, CDR2 FYNNEI. The CDR3 nucleotides are TGTGCCAGCATTCCGCTCGGGGGAAGCGGGGAGCTGTTTTTT. Its translation is CASIPLGGSGELFF.

This clonotype showed up many times. Written as DNA, the CDR3 is TGCGCCAGCAGCTTTAATTCCAACACTGAAGCTTTCTTT. Translating gives CASSFNSNTEAFF. This rearrangement joins TRBV5-1 to TRBJ1-1; D not resolved. The CDR3 loop spans 13 amino acids. V shed 2 bases and J shed 2 bases, with 7 bases lying between them. Germline loops: CDR1 SGHRS, CDR2 YFSETQ.

This sequence joins TRBV4-1 and TRBJ1-4, with 7 bases lining up with TRBD1. J lost 4 bases, V lost 2 bases, and 4 bases had no gene match. Germline V gives CDR1 MGHRA, CDR2 YSYEKL. This CDR3 region has 15 residues. The CDR3 is CASSQPDRYNEKLFF. In DNA form, the CDR3 reads TGCGCCAGCAGCCAACCGGACAGGTATAATGAAAAACTGTTTTTT.

This clonotype was observed a handful of times. V and J are TRBV12-3 or TRBV12-4 and TRBJ2-3; 7 nucleotides agree with TRBD2. This CDR3 has 16 residues. Trimming at V came to 5 bases and at J to 0 bases, leaving 8 bases not matched to a gene. The CDR3 loop reads CASSPWGGGSTDTQYF. CDR3 DNA: TGTGCCAGCAGTCCCTGGGGGGGAGGAAGCACAGATACGCAGTATTTT.

The J gene is TRBJ1-1, the V gene TRBV7-9; 8 positions match TRBD1. The CDR3 is made up of 15 amino acids. V dropped 6 bases and J dropped 7; count of bases not matched to a gene: 13. Germline V gene data show CDR1 as SEHNR and CDR2 as FQNEAQ (reference sequence). CDR3 loop: CASRRDRPQTLEAFF. Here the CDR3 DNA reads TGTGCCAGCAGACGGGACAGGCCGCAAACCCTTGAAGCTTTCTTT.

This clonotype was counted only a few times. CDR3 coding DNA: TGTGCCAGCATCAGATGGGGAAGGGGTAACTATGGCTACACCTTC. As protein: CASIRWGRGNYGYTF. The chain links TRBV5-4 to TRBJ1-2, with D tentatively TRBD1 (5 bases). CDR3 length: 15 amino acids. Trimming left V 6 bases short and J 1 base short, with 16 bases between. Germline loops: CDR1 SGHNT, CDR2 YYREEE (reference sequence).

This clonotype was recorded a few times. The J gene is TRBJ1-1, the V gene TRBV7-9; no firm D call. The CDR3 has 17 residues. V gave up 5 bases and J gave up 4 bases, with 23 bases separating them. The germline V gene encodes CDR1 SEHNR and CDR2 FQNEAQ (reference sequence). The CDR3 here is CASSPPHRGGKGTEAFF. The DNA for the CDR3 is TGTGCCAGCAGCCCCCCCCACCGCGGAGGGAAGGGCACTGAAGCTTTCTTT.

The chain carries TRBV2 and TRBJ1-5; perhaps TRBD1 as D (5 bases). The CDR3 has 13 amino acids. CDR1 and CDR2 from the germline V gene are SNHLY and FYNNEI. Trimming left V 7 bases short and J 4 bases short, with 11 bases between. CDR3 bases: TGTGCCAGCAAGCCGGAGGGGAATCAGCCCCAGCATTTT. Amino acids: CASKPEGNQPQHF.

A few counts support this clonotype. The V and J genes are TRBV7-6 and TRBJ2-3, with 8 nucleotides matching TRBD1. The CDR3 is 14 residues long. With V trimmed by 7 bases and J by 4 bases, 7 bases remained unmatched. CDR1 is SGHVS and CDR2 is FNYEAQ in the germline V gene. DNA for the CDR3: TGTGCCAGCATCCGGGACAGGACCCCAGATACGCAGTATTTT. This codes for CASIRDRTPDTQYF.

As concerns this clonotype: Sequence at one end of the junction differs from germline and may be a read error. This chain connects TRBV2 to TRBJ2-5; D not resolved. This CDR3 comprises 15 residues. Germline assignment: CDR1 SNHLY and CDR2 FYNNEI. The CDR3 bases are TGTGCCAGCACCTGGGTCGGACGGGTCCAAGGGACCCAGTACTTC. This encodes CASTWVGRVQGTQYF.

With regard to this clonotype: The junction departs from germline at one end; a sequencing error may be responsible. This chain joins TRBV10-3 and TRBJ1-5; a possible D gene is TRBD1 (5 bases). The CDR3 is 15 residues long. Germline CDR1 ENHRY, CDR2 SYGVKD. CDR3 sequence (DNA): TGTGCCATCAGTGGGTCTGACAGTAGCAATCGGCCCCAGCATTTT. Translation gives CAISGSDSSNRPQHF.

This clonotype was counted only a few times. This chain links TRBV28 with TRBJ1-2; perhaps TRBD1 as D (5 bases). Germline V CDR1 and CDR2: MDHEN, SYDVKM. The CDR3 runs to 12 residues. With 3 bases removed from V and 8 bases from J, the gap between germline ends came to 10 bases. The CDR3 spells CASSFPQGGYTF. CDR3 DNA: TGTGCCAGCAGTTTCCCCCAGGGCGGCTACACCTTC.